The 10 T cell receptor beta chains below come from one sample, sequenced in a study of cytomegalovirus exposure and HLA in healthy donors. Vbeta (60) and Jbeta (13) primers were used in the PCR. The repertoire was sequenced with immunoSEQ multiplex PCR; TCRdb's copy has only in-frame clones and lacks some. The table records roughly 93,000 clones, around 76% of them present only once. The specimen was PBMCs. Receptors originate from a man aged 25 to 40 in good health and CMV-seronegative.

This rearrangement joins TRBV18 to TRBJ2-5, with D tentatively TRBD2 (6 bases). The V end lost 2 bases, the J end lost 0 bases, and 10 bases lay between the germline ends. The V gene's germline CDR1 is KGHSH and CDR2 LQKENI. The CDR3 is made up of 15 amino acids. In nucleotides, the CDR3 is TGTGCCAGCTCACCATCAGGGACTTACCAAGAGACCCAGTACTTC. Translation: CASSPSGTYQETQYF.

The J gene is TRBJ1-2, the V gene TRBV6-4, with unresolved D. CDR1 and CDR2 from the germline V gene are MRHNA and SNTAGT. The CDR3 loop spans 14 amino acids. V shed 0 bases and J shed 4 bases, with 9 bases lying between them. DNA for the CDR3: TGTGCCAGCAGTGACTCGGAGCATAGCTATGGCTACACCTTC. Protein sequence: CASSDSEHSYGYTF.

This sequence joins TRBV5-5 and TRBJ1-1; 11 bases are a match to TRBD1. Germline CDR1 is SGHKS and CDR2 is YYEKEE (reference sequence). The CDR3 covers 13 residues. Trimming took 5 bases from V and 8 from J; bases not matched to a gene: 5. Written as DNA, the CDR3 is TGTGCCAGCAGAACGGACAGGGGGCGAGAAGCTTTCTTT. It yields the protein CASRTDRGREAFF.

V gene TRBV2 combines with J gene TRBJ2-7, with a weak D call TRBD1 (6 bases). V was trimmed by 6 bases and J by 1 base, leaving 10 bases between them. CDR3 size: 13 residues. Germline V gene sequence: CDR1 SNHLY, CDR2 FYNNEI. CDR3 region: CASRKDSSYEQYF. The CDR3 coding sequence is TGTGCCAGCAGGAAGGACAGTTCCTACGAGCAGTACTTC.

The CDR3 DNA follows: TGCGCCAGCAGCCCCGGACAGTCTAACTATGGCTACACCTTC. Protein product: CASSPGQSNYGYTF. The chain employs TRBV5-1 and TRBJ1-2; perhaps TRBD1 as D (6 bases). The CDR3 is 14 residues long. V was pared by 4 bases and J by 0 bases, with 10 bases between. In germline, CDR1 is SGHRS, CDR2 YFSETQ.

The V and J genes are TRBV6-5 and TRBJ2-7; 9 bases align to TRBD1. The length of the CDR3 is 12 residues. With V trimmed by 7 bases and J by 3 bases, 1 base remained unmatched. Germline lookup yields CDR1 MNHEY and CDR2 SVGAGI. The CDR3 DNA reads as TGTGCCAGCATGACAGGGGGCTACGAGCAGTACTTC. Protein: CASMTGGYEQYF.

The rearrangement joins TRBV5-8 to TRBJ2-7; TRBD2 agrees at 7 bases. The CDR3 is 14 amino acids. V lost 0 bases and J lost 5; bases outside the gene matches: 5. Germline-derived CDR1 and CDR2 are SGHTS and YDEGEE. Written as DNA, the CDR3 is TGTGCCAGCAGCTTGGCCGGGACTAAGCACGAGCAGTACTTC. Its protein is CASSLAGTKHEQYF.

The chain links TRBV6-1 to TRBJ2-2, with 9 bases matching TRBD2. CDR3 length equals 17 residues. CDR1 and CDR2 (germline): MNHNS, SASEGT. Unmatched junction bases numbered 10, after V lost 4 bases and J lost 4 bases. The CDR3 protein is CASSGFGREGPTGELFF. DNA of the CDR3: TGTGCCAGCAGTGGCTTTGGGCGGGAGGGCCCCACCGGGGAGCTGTTTTTT.

Turning to this clone: Other DNA variants within this sample encode the same CDR3. V is TRBV9 and J is TRBJ1-1; no reliable D call. Looked up from germline, CDR1 is SGDLS and CDR2 is YYNGEE. V was clipped by 3 bases and J by 1 base, with 7 bases between them. The CDR3 loop spans 13 amino acids. The chain's CDR3 is CASSAGGNTEAFF. The CDR3 DNA sequence: TGTGCCAGCAGCGCCGGAGGGAACACTGAAGCTTTCTTT.

This clone was observed a single time. Relative to the germline gene, one junction end is altered; a read error may explain this. The V call is TRBV7-9, the J call TRBJ2-7, with D tentatively TRBD2 (5 bases). The CDR3 runs to 15 residues. The germline gives CDR1 SEHNR, CDR2 FQNEAQ (reference sequence). CDR3 nucleotide sequence: TGTTCCAGCAGCTCGGAATCGGACTGGGCCTACGAGCAGTACTTC. It yields the protein CSSSSESDWAYEQYF.